The source of this T cell receptor (beta chain) is a study of shared clonotypes between healthy human individuals. As for the study in general: Those who served as donors were two women and three men between the ages of 18 and 49.

Study-wide results and limits: The researchers took only blood, and tissue repertoires probably look different.

Researchers divided each subset's genomic DNA evenly across several immunoSEQ plates. Clones were read by immunoSEQ multiplex PCR, and TCRdb kept only the in-frame ones, dropping some. Among about 2 million clones listed, over 85% were seen once. The V end was cut by 6 bases, the J end by 4 bases, with 20 bases between. In germline, CDR1 is SGHVS, CDR2 FNYEAQ. The CDR3 has 16 residues. Concerning this clone itself: Its specificity is unknown.

This sequence joins TRBV7-6 and TRBJ2-3; D could derive from TRBD1 or TRBD2 (6 bases each). Sequenced input: naive CD4+ T cells sorted from blood. Sample subset: CD45RA+ positively selected. The origin of this receptor is a man aged 18 to 29 in good health. This CDR3 is CASSTRGPGGADTQYF. For the CDR3, the DNA is TGTGCCAGCAGTACCCGGGGGCCCGGGGGCGCAGATACGCAGTATTTT.